The sequence of this TCR beta chain was determined in a study of T cell repertoires in cytomegalovirus infection. Across the whole study: Selection of CMV epitopes for the study included recently identified HLA-C-restricted and well-studied HLA-B-restricted ones. Indicated by public TCR beta signatures were CMV infection and matching HLA type. Study-wide results and limits: In two of eight donors, the top clonotype was HLA-C-restricted CMV-specific.

The CDR3 length is 15 residues. Trimming cost V 1 base and J 4 bases, with 10 bases left between them. Germline V CDR1 and CDR2: SGHTA, FQGTGA. This clonotype was detected only a few times. Its antigen remains unidentified. TCRdb called the reads again in MiXCR, with one record for every CDR3 protein. The sample has about 890,000 distinct CDR3 sequences; around 32% are singletons. V usage is TRBV7-3 and J usage is TRBJ2-2; D possibly corresponds to TRBD1 (6 bases). The sequences come from cultured CD8+ T cells from PBMCs, collected from culture after CMV antigen stimulation. This TCR was recovered from a human donor in good health (CMV status not recorded). Some clones in this sample may be carry-over from other donors' samples. CDR3: CASSLRSGVTGELFF. In DNA, the CDR3 is TGTGCCAGCAGCTTAAGATCAGGGGTCACCGGGGAGCTGTTTTTT.